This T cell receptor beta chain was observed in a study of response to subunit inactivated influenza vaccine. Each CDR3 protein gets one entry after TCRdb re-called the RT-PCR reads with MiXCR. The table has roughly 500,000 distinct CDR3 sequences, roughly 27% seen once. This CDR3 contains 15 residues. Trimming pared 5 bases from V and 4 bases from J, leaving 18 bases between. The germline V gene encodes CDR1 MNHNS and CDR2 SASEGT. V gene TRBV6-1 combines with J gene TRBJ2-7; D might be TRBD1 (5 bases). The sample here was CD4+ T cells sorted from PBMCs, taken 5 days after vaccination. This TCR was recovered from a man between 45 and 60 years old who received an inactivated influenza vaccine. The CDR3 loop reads CASSKGASELYEQYF. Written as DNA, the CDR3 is TGTGCCAGCAGTAAAGGGGCAAGCGAGTTGTACGAGCAGTACTTC.